This T cell receptor (beta chain) was recorded in a study of CD8 T cells in Susac syndrome. Germline V gives CDR1 SGHRS, CDR2 YFSETQ. This CDR3 has 15 residues. The V and J ends lost 0 bases and 2 bases respectively, with 12 bases between them. Reverse transcription of 0.5 to 1 ug RNA was performed with random hexamers. From the immunoSEQ multiplex PCR reads, TCRdb called clonotypes with MiXCR, one entry per CDR3 protein. The sample lists some 68,000 distinct CDR3 sequences; roughly 93% were seen once. This TCR was recovered from a human donor with Susac syndrome. Sequencing used CD4+ T cells from PBMCs. The V and J genes are TRBV5-1 and TRBJ2-7; D gene unclear. The CDR3 sequence: CASSLVEVQPYEQYF. The CDR3 bases are TGCGCCAGCAGCTTGGTAGAAGTGCAGCCCTACGAGCAGTACTTC.